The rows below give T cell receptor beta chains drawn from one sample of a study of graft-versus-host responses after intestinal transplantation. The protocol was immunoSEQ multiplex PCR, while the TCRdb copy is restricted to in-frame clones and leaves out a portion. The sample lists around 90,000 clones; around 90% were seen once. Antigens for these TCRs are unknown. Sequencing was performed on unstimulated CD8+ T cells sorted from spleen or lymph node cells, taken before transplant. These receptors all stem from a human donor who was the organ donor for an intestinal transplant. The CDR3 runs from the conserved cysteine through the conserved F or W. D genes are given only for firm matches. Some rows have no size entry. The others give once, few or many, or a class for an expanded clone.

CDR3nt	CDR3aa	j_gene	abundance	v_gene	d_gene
TGCGCCAGCAGCCCCGAAACACCTGAGTCGGGGAAGTATTTATTGTGGGACTATGGCTACACCTTC	CASSPETPESGKYLLWDYGYTF	TRBJ1-2	-	TRBV5-1	-
TGTGCCAGCAGCGTCGGTGGGCCCCTGGGTGAGCAGTTCTTC	CASSVGGPLGEQFF	TRBJ2-1	-	TRBV2	-
TGCAGCGCCTTCCCGGAGACCCAGTACTTC	CSAFPETQYF	TRBJ2-5	-	TRBV29-1	-
TGTGCCAGTAGTACAGGGCCCGGGGAGCTGTTTTTT	CASSTGPGELFF	TRBJ2-2	-	TRBV19	-
TGCGCCAGCAGCTTCGTCGGGAGCCACGAGCAGTACTTC	CASSFVGSHEQYF	TRBJ2-7	-	TRBV4-1	-
TGTGCCAGCAGCTTAGACGGGGGAACTGAAGCTTTCTTT	CASSLDGGTEAFF	TRBJ1-1	-	TRBV7-8	-
TGTGCCAGCAGCTCCTATGGTCTTGAGCAGTACTTC	CASSSYGLEQYF	TRBJ2-7	few	TRBV5-6	-
TGCGCCAGTAGTATTCGGCGGAATCCTAATGAAAAACTGTTTTTT	CASSIRRNPNEKLFF	TRBJ1-4	-	TRBV19	-
TGTGCCAGCAGCCGGGGACAGCCCCAGCATTTT	CASSRGQPQHF	TRBJ1-5	-	TRBV25-1	-
TGTGCCAGCAGTGACGGGACTCTTCTGGGGGGTCCGCAGTTCTTC	CASSDGTLLGGPQFF	TRBJ2-1	-	TRBV2	-
TGCGCCAGCAGCCAAGGTCAGGCCAATGAGCAGTTCTTC	CASSQGQANEQFF	TRBJ2-1	-	TRBV4-1	-
TGTGCCAGTAAGGAAGGAGGGTTGAACACTGAAGCTTTCTTT	CASKEGGLNTEAFF	TRBJ1-1	-	TRBV19	-
TGCGCCAGCAGCCAGGAGACGGAGGGGTTTTCTGCGACTAATGAAAAACTGTTTTTT	CASSQETEGFSATNEKLFF	TRBJ1-4	-	TRBV4-1	-
TGTGCCAGCAGCTCGTTACCCGGGGGCAATCAGCCCCAGCATTTT	CASSSLPGGNQPQHF	TRBJ1-5	-	TRBV7-8	-
TGTGCCAGCAGTTACGAAGTCAGGGGCGGCGGCGCTGAAGCTTTCTTT	CASSYEVRGGGAEAFF	TRBJ1-1	-	TRBV6-5	-
TGTGCCAGCAGCTCAGGGACAGCCAATCAGCCCCAGCATTTT	CASSSGTANQPQHF	TRBJ1-5	-	TRBV7-9	TRBD1
TGCGCCAGCAGCCGGGGACTAGCGGGAGCGTACAATGAGCAGTTCTTC	CASSRGLAGAYNEQFF	TRBJ2-1	few	TRBV4-1	TRBD2
TGTGCCAGCAGCGGCGACAGAAAAGAAAAACTGTTTTTT	CASSGDRKEKLFF	TRBJ1-4	once	TRBV9	-
TGTGCTAGTGGTTATAGCGGGGGGGATCAAGAGACCCAGTACTTC	CASGYSGGDQETQYF	TRBJ2-5	-	TRBV12-5	TRBD2
TGTGCCAGCAGTTATAGTAGGGGGCGGGACCGCCTCGGCTACACCTTC	CASSYSRGRDRLGYTF	TRBJ1-2	-	TRBV6-5	TRBD1
TGTGCCATCAAACCCTCTACCATGGACAGGGGACGTGGAAACACCATATATTTT	CAIKPSTMDRGRGNTIYF	TRBJ1-3	-	TRBV10-3	TRBD1
TGCGCCAGCATGAGGACCGGGACAAGCAATCAGCCCCAGCATTTT	CASMRTGTSNQPQHF	TRBJ1-5	-	TRBV10-2	-
TGCAGTGCTAGTCGGCAGGGGAACTACACCTTC	CSASRQGNYTF	TRBJ1-2	-	TRBV20-1	-
TGTGCCAGTAGTATAGACCCAAAGCCCAACAGGGGGAACACTGAAGCTTTCTTT	CASSIDPKPNRGNTEAFF	TRBJ1-1	-	TRBV19	TRBD1
TGTGCCAGCAGCGCAACACGGGACAGGTTCTCTGGAAACACCATATATTTT	CASSATRDRFSGNTIYF	TRBJ1-3	-	TRBV5-6	TRBD1
TGTGCCAGCAGTCCTTCGACAGGGCGCGACGAGCAGTACTTC	CASSPSTGRDEQYF	TRBJ2-7	-	TRBV27	TRBD1
TGTGCCAGAAGCTTATCCAGGGGGCTTACTGGAAACACCATATATTTT	CARSLSRGLTGNTIYF	TRBJ1-3	once	TRBV7-5	-
TGTGCCAGCTCACCGCGGGACAATGAGCAGTTCTTC	CASSPRDNEQFF	TRBJ2-1	-	TRBV18	-
TGTGCCAGCAGCTTTGTCCTTGATTCACCCCTCCACTTT	CASSFVLDSPLHF	TRBJ1-6	-	TRBV7-8	-
TGTGCCAGCAGCTTAGCGAGTGGAGGGTTCACCTTC	CASSLASGGFTF	TRBJ1-2	-	TRBV7-9	-
TGTGCCAGCAGCTTAGACGTCAGGGGTCTTTACAATGAGCAGTTCTTC	CASSLDVRGLYNEQFF	TRBJ2-1	-	TRBV7-9	-
TGCAGCGTTGTGGCCGACTCCTCACAATCTCTGGGGGCCAACGTCCTGACTTTC	CSVVADSSQSLGANVLTF	TRBJ2-6	-	TRBV29-1	-
TGTGCCAGCAGCCGGACTAGCGGGAGATTGTACGAGCAGTACTTC	CASSRTSGRLYEQYF	TRBJ2-7	-	TRBV7-6	TRBD2
TGTGCCAGCAGGACCGATACTAGGGATGAGCAGTTCTTC	CASRTDTRDEQFF	TRBJ2-1	-	TRBV27	-
TGTGCCAGTATGGACAGGAGGTTCATGGACACTGAAGCTTTCTTT	CASMDRRFMDTEAFF	TRBJ1-1	-	TRBV19	TRBD1
TGTGCCAGCAGCCGATTCAGGGAGGTGGGTTCACCCCTCCACTTT	CASSRFREVGSPLHF	TRBJ1-6	-	TRBV6-5	-
TGTGCCAGCAGCGTAGCTGTAGAAAATTCACCCCTCCACTTT	CASSVAVENSPLHF	TRBJ1-6	-	TRBV9	-
TGCGCCAGCAGGGACAGGTCAGCCTCCTACGAGCAGTACTTC	CASRDRSASYEQYF	TRBJ2-7	-	TRBV10-2	TRBD1
TGTGCCATCAGTGAGTCAACAGGGACAGTTACGCGTAGTATGAACACTGAAGCTTTCTTT	CAISESTGTVTRSMNTEAFF	TRBJ1-1	once	TRBV10-3	TRBD1
TGTGCCAGCATGAGCCGGGGCGGGACAGGTACCACTGAAGCTTTCTTT	CASMSRGGTGTTEAFF	TRBJ1-1	-	TRBV11-3	TRBD1
TGTGCCAGCAGTGCGCCTCAGGGGCGCAATCAGCCCCAGCATTTT	CASSAPQGRNQPQHF	TRBJ1-5	-	TRBV28	-
TGCGCCAGCAGCCAACAATACAGCGGACAGGTGTTGAGGGCCCAGCATTTT	CASSQQYSGQVLRAQHF	TRBJ1-5	-	TRBV4-1	TRBD1
TGTGCCAGCACCCAGGGGCTGGGCGGGGAGCTGTTTTTT	CASTQGLGGELFF	TRBJ2-2	once	TRBV6-5	-
TGTGCCAGCAGTGCCCTTCAGGGGCTCTTCACTGAAGCTTTCTTT	CASSALQGLFTEAFF	TRBJ1-1	-	TRBV28	-
TGTGCCAGCAGCTCTATAGGGGAGCTGTTTTTT	CASSSIGELFF	TRBJ2-2	-	TRBV5-4	-